This T cell receptor beta chain was sequenced during a study of blood T cell repertoires in COVID-19. Profiling relied on immunoSEQ multiplex PCR, and the TCRdb table lists in-frame clones only, not all of them. The sample comprises more than 200,000 clones, under 90% of which are singletons, and approximately 6.1% rests with the top ten. J lost 4 bases, V lost 1 base, and 5 bases had no gene match. Germline V CDR1 and CDR2: SGHRS, YFSETQ. The CDR3 totals 15 residues. This TCR was sampled from an elderly man with acute or convalescent COVID-19. The sequenced sample was peripheral blood. The genes are TRBV5-1 and TRBJ1-5, with 7 bases matching TRBD1. DNA of the CDR3: TGCGCCAGCAGCTTGACCGGGACAGAAAATCAGCCCCAGCATTTT. It yields the protein CASSLTGTENQPQHF.